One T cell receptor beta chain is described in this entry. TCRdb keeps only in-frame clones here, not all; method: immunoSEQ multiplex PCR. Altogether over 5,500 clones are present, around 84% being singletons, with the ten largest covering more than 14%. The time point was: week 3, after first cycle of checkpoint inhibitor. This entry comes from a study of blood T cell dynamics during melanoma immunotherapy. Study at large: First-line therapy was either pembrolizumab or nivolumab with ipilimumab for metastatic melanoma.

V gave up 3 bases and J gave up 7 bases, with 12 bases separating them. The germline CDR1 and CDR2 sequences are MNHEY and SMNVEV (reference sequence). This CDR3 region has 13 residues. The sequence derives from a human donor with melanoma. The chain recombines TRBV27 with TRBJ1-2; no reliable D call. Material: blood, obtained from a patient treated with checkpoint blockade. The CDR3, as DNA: TGTGCCAGCAGTTTCGGAAGTCTTGGTGGCTACACCTTC. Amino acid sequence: CASSFGSLGGYTF.